This T cell receptor (beta chain) was recovered during a study of blood T cell repertoires in COVID-19. V lost 3 bases, J lost 5 bases, and 14 bases lay in between. CDR1 KGHSH and CDR2 LQKENI come from the germline V gene. The CDR3 has 14 residues. This clone was found once. Profiling relied on immunoSEQ multiplex PCR, and the TCRdb table lists in-frame clones only, not all of them. The sample has 380,000 or so clones, more than 75% seen once. Sequenced input: PBMCs or T cells enriched from blood (not recorded which). This chain uses TRBV18 with TRBJ2-7; tentatively, D is TRBD1 (6 bases). This sequence was found in a woman aged 25 to 45 with acute COVID-19. The CDR3 region has the DNA TGTGCCAGCTCACCCACGTCACAGGGCAACGAGCAGTACTTC. Translating it yields CASSPTSQGNEQYF. Complete variable domain (other parts from reference TRBV18 and TRBJ2-7): NAGVMQNPRHLVRRRGQEARLRCSPMKGHSHVYWYRQLPEEGLKFMVYLQKENIIDESGMPKERFSAEFPKEGPSILRIQQVVRGDSAAYFCASSPTSQGNEQYFGPGTRLTVT.